This T cell receptor beta chain was sequenced in a study of T cells after yellow fever vaccination. Via MiXCR, TCRdb re-called the 5' RACE reads, giving one row per CDR3 protein. This table has about 96,000 distinct CDR3 sequences, roughly 10% appearing once. The J segment lost 6 bases and the V segment lost 6 bases, leaving 3 bases of the junction unmatched. CDR3 length: 12 amino acids. The sample holds many counts of this clonotype. The sequence derives from a man between 18 and 29 years old who received the YFV17D yellow fever vaccine. The specimen comprised CD8+ T cells not binding an NS4B(214-222) dextramer, sorted from PBMCs, sampled roughly 14 days after the first yellow fever vaccination. V gene TRBV12-3 or TRBV12-4 combines with J gene TRBJ2-7, with 9 nucleotides matching TRBD2. The CDR3 is CASSPTSGEQYF. The CDR3 coding sequence is TGTGCCAGCAGCCCGACTAGCGGCGAGCAGTACTTC.